These 32 T cell receptor beta chains were all obtained from the same sample, sequenced in a study of shared clonotypes between healthy human individuals. Naive CD8 cells were CD45RO-negative, positively selected for CCR7, excluding terminally differentiated effector memory CD45RA+ cells. Data came from immunoSEQ multiplex PCR; TCRdb stores just in-frame clones and leaves some out. The sample consists of more than 2 million clones, 93% of them appearing once. Sequencing was performed on naive CD8+ T cells from PBMCs. The source is a man in his late teens or twenties in good health. Some clones in this sample may be carry-over from other donors' samples.

This clone is a singleton in its sample. The rearrangement links TRBV9 to TRBJ2-7, with a weak D call TRBD1 (7 bases). V was trimmed by 0 bases and J by 7 bases, leaving 17 bases between them. The CDR3 totals 15 residues. Germline CDR1 SGDLS, CDR2 YYNGEE. The CDR3 DNA is TGTGCCAGCAGCGTAGGAGGAGGGGGCGTTTTGGAGCAGTACTTC. It encodes CASSVGGGGVLEQYF.

This clone was seen once. The rearrangement joins TRBV15 to TRBJ2-1; D unresolved. CDR3 length: 16 amino acids. V was trimmed by 0 bases and J by 0 bases, leaving 9 bases between them. Germline lookup yields CDR1 LNHNV and CDR2 YYDKDF (reference sequence). The CDR3 region has the DNA TGTGCCACCAGCAGAGATGGCACGAGCTCCTACAATGAGCAGTTCTTC. It translates to CATSRDGTSSYNEQFF. Together with reference TRBV15 and TRBJ2-1, the CDR3 gives the full variable domain: DAMVIQNPRYQVTQFGKPVTLSCSQTLNHNVMYWYQQKSSQAPKLLFHYYDKDFNNEADTPDNFQSRRPNTSFCFLDIRSPGLGDTAMYLCATSRDGTSSYNEQFFGPGTRLTVL.

This sequence joins TRBV28 and TRBJ1-4; 8 bases align to TRBD1. The CDR3 totals 15 residues. Germline V gives CDR1 MDHEN, CDR2 SYDVKM. V was clipped by 2 bases and J by 10 bases; unmatched bases: 9. CDR3 loop: CASSLGGQGARKLFF. CDR3 DNA sequence: TGTGCCAGCAGTTTAGGGGGGCAGGGGGCGCGAAAACTGTTTTTT.

The chain joins TRBV13 to TRBJ2-3; weak D call: TRBD2 (5 bases). V gave up 1 base and J gave up 6 bases, with 11 bases separating them. The CDR3 length is 14 residues. In germline, CDR1 is PRHDT, CDR2 FYEKMQ (reference sequence). CDR3 nucleotides: TGTGCCAGCAGCTTAGCCTCAGAGGGCGATACGCAGTATTTT. Its protein product is CASSLASEGDTQYF.

The V call is TRBV7-2, the J call TRBJ2-3; the match to TRBD2 covers 10 bases. The CDR3 has 17 residues. V gave up 0 bases and J gave up 4 bases; unmatched junction bases: 7. Looked up from germline, CDR1 is SGHTA and CDR2 is FQGNSA. The CDR3 protein is CASSLAWLAGEADTQYF. The CDR3 nucleotides are TGTGCCAGCAGCTTAGCGTGGCTAGCGGGAGAGGCAGATACGCAGTATTTT.

The genes are TRBV9 and TRBJ2-3, with D unclear. The CDR3 has 15 amino acids. V dropped 4 bases and J dropped 3 bases, with 15 bases sitting between them. CDR1 is SGDLS and CDR2 is YYNGEE in the germline V gene. In DNA form, the CDR3 reads TGTGCCAGCAGCCCGACGGCCCTGCGGACAGATACGCAGTATTTT. It is translated as CASSPTALRTDTQYF. The complete variable domain, with remaining parts taken from reference TRBV9 and TRBJ2-3, reads DSGVTQTPKHLITATGQRVTLRCSPRSGDLSVYWYQQSLDQGLQFLIQYYNGEERAKGNILERFSAQQFPDLHSELNLSSLELGDSALYFCASSPTALRTDTQYFGPGTRLTVL.

Concerning this clone: The same CDR3 arises from other DNA sequences in this sample as well. This chain connects TRBV9 to TRBJ2-1; the D is unclear. The CDR3 length is 15 residues. Germline-derived CDR1 and CDR2 are SGDLS and YYNGEE. The V end lost 0 bases, the J end lost 2 bases, and 9 bases lay between the germline ends. Here the CDR3 DNA reads TGTGCCAGCAGCGTAGGATCGCTAACCTACAATGAGCAGTTCTTC. This translates into CASSVGSLTYNEQFF.

As for this clone: Other nucleotide sequences from this sample produce the same CDR3. The V and J genes are TRBV2 and TRBJ2-7, with D tentatively TRBD1 (5 bases). CDR3 length: 12 amino acids. Per the germline V gene, CDR1 is SNHLY and CDR2 is FYNNEI. The V end lost 7 bases, the J end lost 3 bases, and 10 bases lay between the germline ends. The CDR3 loop reads CASTQDSYEQYF. The DNA of the CDR3 is TGTGCCAGCACCCAAGACAGCTACGAGCAGTACTTC.

The chain has TRBV2 and TRBJ1-2; D is unresolved. Germline V gene lookup returns CDR1 SNHLY and CDR2 FYNNEI. This CDR3 has 19 amino acids. V lost 0 bases and J lost 5, with 25 bases in between. The CDR3 nucleotides read TGTGCCAGCAGTGAAGCGCTTTTACCGGCAGGTCGTCAACAATATGGCTACACCTTC. The encoded protein is CASSEALLPAGRQQYGYTF. Complete variable domain (other parts from reference TRBV2 and TRBJ1-2): EPEVTQTPSHQVTQMGQEVILRCVPISNHLYFYWYRQILGQKVEFLVSFYNNEISEKSEIFDDQFSVERPDGSNFTLKIRSTKLEDSAMYFCASSEALLPAGRQQYGYTFGSGTRLTVV.

The rearrangement uses TRBV6-5 and TRBJ1-2; TRBD1 matches at 10 bases. With V trimmed by 6 bases and J by 9 bases, 10 bases remained unmatched. The CDR3 is made up of 14 amino acids. CDR1 and CDR2 from the germline V gene are MNHEY and SVGAGI. CDR3 DNA sequence: TGTGCCAGCAGCTCGGGACAGGGGCTCTGGAGCTACACCTTC. Its protein product is CASSSGQGLWSYTF.

The J gene is TRBJ2-7, the V gene TRBV5-1; tentative D call: TRBD1 (6 bases). The CDR3 runs 15 residues. The germline V gene has CDR1 SGHRS and CDR2 YFSETQ. Trimming removed 6 bases at V and 4 bases at J, with 20 bases between. DNA of the CDR3: TGCGCCAGCACCCCAAGCCTGGGGGCCGGTTACGAGCAGTACTTC. Translated, it gives CASTPSLGAGYEQYF. The whole variable domain, filled in from reference TRBV5-1 and TRBJ2-7, reads KAGVTQTPRYLIKTRGQQVTLSCSPISGHRSVSWYQQTPGQGLQFLFEYFSETQRNKGNFPGRFSGRQFSNSRSEMNVSTLELGDSALYLCASTPSLGAGYEQYFGPGTRLTVT.

Remarks on this clone: Germline and junction disagree at one end, which may indicate a read error. J is TRBJ2-1 and V is TRBV6-4; 10 bases are a match to TRBD2. Germline assignment: CDR1 MRHNA and CDR2 SNTAGT. The CDR3 length is 15 residues. Here the CDR3 reads CATSAAGGPLNEQFF. As DNA, the CDR3 is TGTGCCACCAGTGCAGCGGGAGGGCCTCTCAATGAGCAGTTCTTC.

The genes are TRBV29-1 and TRBJ2-7; 9 bases match TRBD1. Germline loops: CDR1 SQVTM, CDR2 ANQGSEA. CDR3 length equals 13 residues. Unmatched junction bases numbered 5, after V lost 7 bases and J lost 1 base. The CDR3 protein is CSAGDRASYEQYF. The CDR3, as DNA: TGCAGCGCTGGGGACAGGGCGTCCTACGAGCAGTACTTC.

The V and J genes are TRBV2 and TRBJ2-6, with D possibly called TRBD1 or TRBD2 (5 bases each). The CDR3 is 14 amino acids. Germline CDR1 reads SNHLY; CDR2 reads FYNNEI. V shed 8 bases and J shed 1 base, with 9 bases lying between them. CDR3 nucleotides: TGTGCCAGCGCTGGGGGATCTGGGGCCAACGTCCTGACTTTC. Its protein is CASAGGSGANVLTF.

The V gene is TRBV9, the J gene TRBJ2-1; a weak D match, TRBD2 (6 bases). This CDR3 has 16 amino acids. Germline V gene sequence: CDR1 SGDLS, CDR2 YYNGEE. The ends were cut back, 3 bases at V and 8 bases at J, with 21 bases in the middle. As DNA, the CDR3 is TGTGCCAGCAGCGCTGTAGGGCTAGCGAGCGTCGATGAGCAGTTCTTC. Translation: CASSAVGLASVDEQFF.

This chain uses TRBV11-2 with TRBJ1-3; D is unclear. The CDR3 is 15 residues long. Looked up from germline, CDR1 is SGHAT and CDR2 is FQNNGV. V was pared by 1 base and J by 8 bases, with 15 bases between. CDR3 protein: CASSLVGRGIDTIYF. The CDR3 region has the DNA TGTGCCAGCAGCTTAGTAGGGAGAGGGATCGACACCATATATTTT.

The genes are TRBV5-1 and TRBJ2-3, with a possible D match to TRBD2 (5 bases). CDR3 length: 16 residues. Trimming took off 4 bases at V and 5 bases at J, with 20 bases between the two ends. Germline V lookup: CDR1 SGHRS, CDR2 YFSETQ. CDR3 amino acids: CASSERPSPGEDTQYF. The CDR3, as DNA: TGCGCCAGCAGCGAGAGGCCTAGCCCAGGTGAAGATACGCAGTATTTT. Drawing the rest from reference TRBV5-1 and TRBJ2-3, the complete variable domain is KAGVTQTPRYLIKTRGQQVTLSCSPISGHRSVSWYQQTPGQGLQFLFEYFSETQRNKGNFPGRFSGRQFSNSRSEMNVSTLELGDSALYLCASSERPSPGEDTQYFGPGTRLTVL.

This sequence joins TRBV5-6 and TRBJ2-1, with 7 bases fitting TRBD1. CDR3 length: 14 amino acids. The germline CDR1 and CDR2 sequences are SGHDT and YYEEEE. Germline trimming cut 2 bases from V and 2 bases from J; bases unmatched to any gene: 1. The CDR3 reads CASSLGTAYNEQFF. The CDR3 bases are TGTGCCAGCAGCTTAGGGACAGCCTACAATGAGCAGTTCTTC.

The chain recombines TRBV19 with TRBJ2-2, with D uncertain. CDR1 is LNHDA, CDR2 SQIVND, per germline (reference sequence). Trimming cost V 4 bases and J 6 bases, with 12 bases left between them. This CDR3 is built from 14 residues. The CDR3 here is CASSTPGGAGELFF. The CDR3 nucleotides read TGTGCCAGTAGTACCCCCGGTGGTGCCGGGGAGCTGTTTTTT.

V gene TRBV27 combines with J gene TRBJ2-7, with 9 bases aligning to TRBD2. Germline V gives CDR1 MNHEY, CDR2 SMNVEV (reference sequence). The CDR3 spans 16 residues. Trimming removed 0 bases from V and 3 bases from J; junction bases left unmatched: 6. Written as DNA, the CDR3 is TGTGCCAGCAGTTTATCAGCGGGAGGCCTCAACTACGAGCAGTACTTC. Amino acid sequence: CASSLSAGGLNYEQYF.

The CDR3 DNA is TGTGCCACCAGCAGAAGAGCGGGAGGGCCTTCAGATACGCAGTATTTT. Translating gives CATSRRAGGPSDTQYF. The V and J genes are TRBV15 and TRBJ2-3; 10 nucleotides line up with TRBD2. Looked up from germline, CDR1 is LNHNV and CDR2 is YYDKDF (reference sequence). V was clipped by 2 bases and J by 4 bases; unmatched bases: 6. This CDR3 is 16 amino acids long.

Here the CDR3 reads CSGKGRGRLAGAIEQFF. CDR3 nucleotides: TGCAGCGGAAAGGGCAGGGGCCGGCTAGCGGGAGCTATTGAGCAGTTCTTC. The chain combines TRBV29-1 with TRBJ2-1; TRBD2 agrees at 10 bases. With 7 bases clipped from V and 9 bases from J, the junction kept 21 bases outside the gene matches. This CDR3 comprises 17 residues. Germline CDR1 reads SQVTM; CDR2 reads ANQGSEA.

The V gene is TRBV2, the J gene TRBJ2-7; TRBD2 matches 8 bases. The CDR3 consists of 15 residues. Germline loops: CDR1 SNHLY, CDR2 FYNNEI. The V segment lost 2 bases and the J segment 2 bases; nucleotides outside the gene matches: 5. CDR3 region: CASSESGGNAYEQYF. DNA of the CDR3: TGTGCCAGCAGTGAATCGGGAGGGAATGCCTACGAGCAGTACTTC.

Concerning this clone: The sample contains more than one DNA sequence encoding this CDR3. The chain carries TRBV27 and TRBJ2-1; D is perhaps TRBD2 (6 bases). The CDR3 runs to 16 residues. V was shortened by 0 bases and J by 4 bases, with 13 bases between the two germline ends. Germline V lookup: CDR1 MNHEY, CDR2 SMNVEV (reference sequence). The CDR3 DNA is TGTGCCAGCAGTTTATCTAGCGGCGAAACGTACAATGAGCAGTTCTTC. It yields the protein CASSLSSGETYNEQFF.

This chain connects TRBV5-1 to TRBJ2-1, with TRBD1 identical over 7 bases. Trimming at V came to 0 bases and at J to 7 bases, leaving 4 bases not matched to a gene. The CDR3 covers 14 residues. The germline V gene encodes CDR1 SGHRS and CDR2 YFSETQ. CDR3 sequence reads: CASSLGQGPNEQFF. CDR3 in DNA: TGCGCCAGCAGCTTGGGACAGGGACCAAATGAGCAGTTCTTC.

This clone was counted once. V and J are TRBV19 and TRBJ2-7, with D perhaps being TRBD1 or TRBD2 (5 bases each). There are 14 residues in the CDR3. V was pared by 1 base and J by 2 bases, with 9 bases between. Germline values: CDR1 LNHDA, CDR2 SQIVND (reference sequence). CDR3 region: CASSIVGATYEQYF. DNA of the CDR3: TGTGCCAGTAGTATAGTCGGGGCAACCTACGAGCAGTACTTC. The full variable domain, its missing parts supplied by reference TRBV19 and TRBJ2-7, is DGGITQSPKYLFRKEGQNVTLSCEQNLNHDAMYWYRQDPGQGLRLIYYSQIVNDFQKGDIAEGYSVSREKKESFPLTVTSAQKNPTAFYLCASSIVGATYEQYFGPGTRLTVT.

The chain has TRBV30 and TRBJ2-7; TRBD1 agrees at 9 bases. Trimming cost V 2 bases and J 3 bases; bases outside gene matches: 5. The germline gives CDR1 GTSNPN, CDR2 SVGIG (reference sequence). This CDR3 comprises 14 residues. As DNA, the CDR3 is TGTGCCTGGAGTAGGCGGGGACAGGGCTACGAGCAGTACTTC. Protein sequence: CAWSRRGQGYEQYF.

V usage is TRBV19 and J usage is TRBJ1-1; maybe TRBD1 (5 bases). The germline gives CDR1 LNHDA, CDR2 SQIVND (reference sequence). The length of the CDR3 is 12 residues. The V end was cut by 8 bases, the J end by 4 bases, with 11 bases between. The CDR3 here is CASLSGPTEAFF. CDR3 sequence (DNA): TGTGCCAGTCTCTCAGGGCCCACTGAAGCTTTCTTT.

CDR3 DNA: TGTGCCAGCAGTTTGTTATTTGGGGCCAACGTCCTGACTTTC. Translation gives CASSLLFGANVLTF. This chain joins TRBV27 and TRBJ2-6; D is unresolved. CDR3 length equals 14 residues. Looked up from germline, CDR1 is MNHEY and CDR2 is SMNVEV (reference sequence). Trimming removed 3 bases from V and 3 bases from J, with 6 bases in between.

V gene TRBV7-6 combines with J gene TRBJ2-1; D is ambiguous. There are 14 residues in the CDR3. Trimming left V 7 bases short and J 7 bases short, with 17 bases between. The germline gives CDR1 SGHVS, CDR2 FNYEAQ. The CDR3 DNA sequence: TGTGCCAGCACCCCGCTACAGCCCCGAAATGAGCAGTTCTTC. It translates to CASTPLQPRNEQFF.

The rearrangement uses TRBV6-1 and TRBJ2-7; 9 bases map to TRBD1. Per the germline V gene, CDR1 is MNHNS and CDR2 is SASEGT. The CDR3 is made up of 16 amino acids. Trimming at V came to 4 bases and at J to 2 bases, leaving 9 bases not matched to a gene. CDR3 sequence reads: CASSGPMDRGTYEQYF. CDR3 nucleotides: TGTGCCAGCAGTGGACCCATGGACAGGGGCACCTACGAGCAGTACTTC.

This sequence joins TRBV10-3 and TRBJ1-3; TRBD1 matches 9 bases. CDR3 size: 18 residues. V was pared by 0 bases and J by 6 bases, with 12 bases of the junction left unmatched. In germline, CDR1 is ENHRY, CDR2 SYGVKD. This chain's CDR3 is CAISESPHRQGEKNTIYF. CDR3 coding DNA: TGTGCCATCAGTGAGTCCCCCCACAGACAGGGGGAGAAAAACACCATATATTTT.